The clone carrying this T cell receptor (beta chain) was recorded a few times. Its antigen is as yet unknown. This entry is derived from a study of identical twins. General study results and limits: Findings came from cross-sectional statistics, without long-term follow-up of donors.

V was clipped by 1 base and J by 3 bases, with 4 bases between them. The germline CDR1 and CDR2 sequences are SGHDN and FVKESK. The CDR3 contains 14 residues. TCRdb used MiXCR to reprocess the 5' RACE reads, holding one entry per CDR3 protein. Counted here are 420,000 or so distinct CDR3 sequences, approximately 18% occurring once; the ten biggest clones make up approximately 12%. The sample consisted of naive T cells sorted from blood. This chain joins TRBV14 and TRBJ1-6, with unresolved D. The receptor was isolated from a man aged 50 or older in good health. This CDR3 is CASSQVNYNSPLHF. CDR3 sequence (DNA): TGTGCCAGCAGCCAAGTTAACTATAATTCACCCCTCCACTTT.